These T cell receptor beta chains were read from a single sample in a study of graft-versus-host responses after intestinal transplantation. Data came from immunoSEQ multiplex PCR; TCRdb stores just in-frame clones and leaves some out. This sample yields fewer than 110,000 clones, of which 90% to 95% are seen a single time; under 1.5% belongs to the top ten. Antigen specificity for these receptors is unknown. This specimen was unstimulated CD8+ T cells sorted from spleen or lymph node cells, taken before intestinal transplant. The receptors were gathered from a human donor who received an intestinal transplant. CDR3s include the opening cysteine and the closing phenylalanine or tryptophan. D genes are given only for firm matches. Clone size is given for some rows only: seen once, a few or many times, or a class if the clone is expanded.

D gene	J gene	V gene	clone size	CDR3 DNA	CDR3 protein
NA	TRBJ2-3	TRBV5-4	NA	TGTGCCAGCAGCGGGGGGCCGGCTAGCACAGATACGCAGTATTTT	CASSGGPASTDTQYF
TRBD1	TRBJ1-1	TRBV10-3	NA	TGTGCCATCAGTGAGAGGACAGGAATGAACACTGAAGCTTTCTTT	CAISERTGMNTEAFF
NA	TRBJ1-1	TRBV19	NA	TGTGCCAGTAGTTTCAGGGAGAACACTGAAGCTTTCTTT	CASSFRENTEAFF
TRBD1	TRBJ1-2	TRBV7-9	NA	TGTGCCAGCAGCTTACTTCTGGACAGGAACTATGGCTACACCTTC	CASSLLLDRNYGYTF
NA	TRBJ1-3	TRBV10-3	NA	TGTGCCATCACTGACTTCTCTAGCTCTGGAAACACCATATATTTT	CAITDFSSSGNTIYF
TRBD1	TRBJ1-6	TRBV9	NA	TGTGCCAGCAGCGTAAGGACAGGGCCATCACCCCTCCACTTT	CASSVRTGPSPLHF
NA	TRBJ2-7	TRBV9	NA	TGTGCCAGCAGCGTAGGGGGGGGCCGATCCTACGAGCAGTACTTC	CASSVGGGRSYEQYF
NA	TRBJ2-7	TRBV6-5	NA	TGTGCCAGCAGTTTGTACAGCTCCTACGAGCAGTACTTC	CASSLYSSYEQYF
NA	TRBJ1-6	TRBV27	NA	TGTGCCAGCAGTTCGGGGGGACCCCTCCACTTT	CASSSGGPLHF
TRBD1	TRBJ1-1	TRBV5-6	NA	TGTGCCAGCAGCTTATACAGGGGATCGGTAATGAACACTGAAGCTTTCTTT	CASSLYRGSVMNTEAFF
NA	TRBJ1-2	TRBV6-6	NA	TGTGCCAGCAGTTACGGTCGATCCGACTATGGCTACACCTTC	CASSYGRSDYGYTF
TRBD1	TRBJ2-1	TRBV7-9	NA	TGTGCCAGCAGTCCCACAGGGGGCTTTGAGCAGTTCTTC	CASSPTGGFEQFF
NA	TRBJ2-7	TRBV6-1	NA	TGTGCCAGCAGTTTAAGGGGGGCCCTCTACGAGCAGTACTTC	CASSLRGALYEQYF
TRBD2	TRBJ2-1	TRBV29-1	NA	TGCAGCGGCCCTATCCTAGCGGGGGTAGTTAAGCAGTTCTTC	CSGPILAGVVKQFF
NA	TRBJ1-2	TRBV19	NA	TGTGCCACTCTAGGGGCGAGGAGGTCCTATCCCCCCAACTATGGCTACACCTTC	CATLGARRSYPPNYGYTF
TRBD2	TRBJ2-7	TRBV4-1	few	TGCGCCAGCAGCCAAGGGGGACTAGCTTGGGAGCAGTACTTC	CASSQGGLAWEQYF
TRBD2	TRBJ2-4	TRBV7-2	NA	TGTGCCAGCAGGGGACTAGGCGGGGACATTCAGTACTTC	CASRGLGGDIQYF
NA	TRBJ2-5	TRBV27	NA	TGTGCCAGCATCCCTCATGGCGGGGAAGAAGAGACCCAGTACTTC	CASIPHGGEEETQYF
TRBD1	TRBJ1-4	TRBV7-6	NA	TGTGCCAGCAGCCCGACAGGGGAGGGCGAAAAACTGTTTTTT	CASSPTGEGEKLFF
NA	TRBJ2-2	TRBV7-9	NA	TGTGCCAGCAGCTTAAATTCGGGTTCCGGGGAGCTGTTTTTT	CASSLNSGSGELFF
NA	TRBJ2-5	TRBV30	NA	TGTGGTGGGGGTTCCCAAGAGACCCAGTACTTC	CGGGSQETQYF
NA	TRBJ1-1	TRBV29-1	NA	TGCAGCGTTGAGGGCTACACTGAAGCTTTCTTT	CSVEGYTEAFF
NA	TRBJ2-7	TRBV6-1	NA	TGTGCCAGCAGTGGAACCAATCGCTACGAGCAGTACTTC	CASSGTNRYEQYF
NA	TRBJ1-1	TRBV4-1	NA	TGCGCCAGCGGCATGGGATTTGAAGCTTTCTTT	CASGMGFEAFF
NA	TRBJ1-1	TRBV5-1	NA	TGCGCCAGCAGTTCTGGACAGAACACTGAAGCTTTCTTT	CASSSGQNTEAFF
NA	TRBJ1-5	TRBV27	NA	TGTGCCAGCAGTTTATCGTCCGGGCCCCAGCCCCAGCATTTT	CASSLSSGPQPQHF
NA	TRBJ1-5	TRBV7-8	NA	TGTGCCAGCAGCAAACACAGCGAATATAGCAATCAGCCCCAGCATTTT	CASSKHSEYSNQPQHF
NA	TRBJ1-1	TRBV9	NA	TGTGCCAGCAGCCCGCGGGGGGGGCAGAACACTGAAGCTTTCTTT	CASSPRGGQNTEAFF
NA	TRBJ1-1	TRBV7-8	NA	TGTGCCACCCAGCGGGGGACTGAAGCTTTCTTT	CATQRGTEAFF
NA	TRBJ2-1	TRBV6-5	NA	TGTGCCAGCAGTTACTCTTCCGGGGGGCCCTACAATGAGCAGTTCTTC	CASSYSSGGPYNEQFF
TRBD1	TRBJ1-2	TRBV2	once	TGTGCCAGCAGCCGACAACAAGGGCAGGGGGAATTCTATGGCTACACCTTC	CASSRQQGQGEFYGYTF
NA	TRBJ2-7	TRBV7-9	NA	TGTGCCAGCAGCTTAAGGCCGGACGAGCAGTACTTC	CASSLRPDEQYF
NA	TRBJ2-3	TRBV27	NA	TGTGCCAGCAGTACCCGGGACGCCACAGATACGCAGTATTTT	CASSTRDATDTQYF
NA	TRBJ1-5	TRBV10-3	NA	TGTGCCATCAGTGAGTCGGGGGGTGGTCAGCCCCAGCATTTT	CAISESGGGQPQHF
NA	TRBJ2-7	TRBV5-4	NA	TGTGCCAGCAGCTTGCAGACAGTCCCCTACGAGCAGTACTTC	CASSLQTVPYEQYF
TRBD1	TRBJ2-1	TRBV11-2	once	TGTGCCAGCAGCCCAAACAGGGGTAACAATGAGCAGTTCTTC	CASSPNRGNNEQFF
NA	TRBJ2-1	TRBV4-1	NA	TGCGCCAGCAGCCAAGAGGGATCCCTGCAAGCTTTATACAATGAGCAGTTCTTC	CASSQEGSLQALYNEQFF
NA	TRBJ2-5	TRBV5-1	NA	TGCGCCAGCAGCTTGGGACCCAGCGATGGGGAGACCCAGTACTTC	CASSLGPSDGETQYF
NA	TRBJ1-6	TRBV30	NA	TGTGCCTGGAGTGTTGGTTGGGGGCGATCACCCCTCCACTTT	CAWSVGWGRSPLHF
TRBD2	TRBJ2-2	TRBV6-5	NA	TGTGCCAGCAGTTACACCGGGGGGGCCGGGGAGCTGTTTTTT	CASSYTGGAGELFF
NA	TRBJ1-1	TRBV5-5	NA	TGTGCCAGCAGCTTGGGGGACATCTCGAACACTGAAGCTTTCTTT	CASSLGDISNTEAFF
TRBD1	TRBJ1-1	TRBV6-5	NA	TGTGCCAGCAGTCGCGCGGGACAGGGGCGAATTGAAGCTTTCTTT	CASSRAGQGRIEAFF
NA	TRBJ2-1	TRBV7-6	once	TGTGCCAGCAGCTTAGAGGACTACAATGAGCAGTTCTTC	CASSLEDYNEQFF
TRBD2	TRBJ2-3	TRBV7-6	NA	TGTGCCAGCAGCCCGACTAGCGGGGGGGCAAATACGCAGTATTTT	CASSPTSGGANTQYF